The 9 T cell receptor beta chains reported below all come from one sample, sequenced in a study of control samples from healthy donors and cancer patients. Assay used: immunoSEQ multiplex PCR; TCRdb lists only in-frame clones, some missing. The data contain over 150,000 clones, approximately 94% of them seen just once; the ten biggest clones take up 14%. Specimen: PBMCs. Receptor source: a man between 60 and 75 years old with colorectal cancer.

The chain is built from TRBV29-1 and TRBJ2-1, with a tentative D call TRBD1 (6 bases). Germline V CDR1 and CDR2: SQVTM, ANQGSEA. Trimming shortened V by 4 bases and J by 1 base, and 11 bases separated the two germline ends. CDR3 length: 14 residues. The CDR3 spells CSVVRGGSYNEQFF. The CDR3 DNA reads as TGCAGCGTTGTCAGGGGTGGGTCCTACAATGAGCAGTTCTTC.

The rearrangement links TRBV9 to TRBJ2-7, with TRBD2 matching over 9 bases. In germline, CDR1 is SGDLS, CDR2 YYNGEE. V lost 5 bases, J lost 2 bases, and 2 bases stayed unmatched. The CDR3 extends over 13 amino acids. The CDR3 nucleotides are TGTGCCAGCAGTGGCGGGGGGGCCTACGAGCAGTACTTC. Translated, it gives CASSGGGAYEQYF.

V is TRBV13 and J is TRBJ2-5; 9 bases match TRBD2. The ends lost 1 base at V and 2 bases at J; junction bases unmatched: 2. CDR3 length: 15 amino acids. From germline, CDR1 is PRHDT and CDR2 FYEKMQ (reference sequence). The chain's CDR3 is CASSLASGAQETQYF. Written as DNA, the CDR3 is TGTGCCAGCAGCTTAGCTAGCGGGGCACAAGAGACCCAGTACTTC.

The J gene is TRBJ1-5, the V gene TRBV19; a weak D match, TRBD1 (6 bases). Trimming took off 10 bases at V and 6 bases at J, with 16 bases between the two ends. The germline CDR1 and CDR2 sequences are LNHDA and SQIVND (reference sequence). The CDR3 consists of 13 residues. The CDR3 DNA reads TGTGCCACGAAGGGGGGGGCAGGTCAGCCCCAGCATTTT. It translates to CATKGGAGQPQHF. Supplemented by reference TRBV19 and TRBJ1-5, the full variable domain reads DGGITQSPKYLFRKEGQNVTLSCEQNLNHDAMYWYRQDPGQGLRLIYYSQIVNDFQKGDIAEGYSVSREKKESFPLTVTSAQKNPTAFYLCATKGGAGQPQHFGDGTRLSIL.

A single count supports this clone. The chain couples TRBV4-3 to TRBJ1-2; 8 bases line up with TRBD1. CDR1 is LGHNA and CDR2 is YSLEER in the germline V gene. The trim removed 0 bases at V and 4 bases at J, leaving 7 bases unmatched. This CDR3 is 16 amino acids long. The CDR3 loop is CASSQDVRGLSYGYTF. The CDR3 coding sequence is TGCGCCAGCAGCCAAGACGTCAGGGGGCTCTCCTATGGCTACACCTTC.

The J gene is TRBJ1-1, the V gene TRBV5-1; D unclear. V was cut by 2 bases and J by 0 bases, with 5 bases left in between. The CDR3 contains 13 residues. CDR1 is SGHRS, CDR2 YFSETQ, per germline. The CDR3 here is CASSFLLNTEAFF. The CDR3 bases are TGCGCCAGCAGCTTTTTACTGAACACTGAAGCTTTCTTT.

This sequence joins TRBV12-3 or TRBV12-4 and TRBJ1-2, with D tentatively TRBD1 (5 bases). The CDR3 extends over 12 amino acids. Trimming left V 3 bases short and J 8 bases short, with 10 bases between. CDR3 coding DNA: TGTGCCAGCAGTTTGGGGCAGGAAGGCTACACCTTC. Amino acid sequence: CASSLGQEGYTF.

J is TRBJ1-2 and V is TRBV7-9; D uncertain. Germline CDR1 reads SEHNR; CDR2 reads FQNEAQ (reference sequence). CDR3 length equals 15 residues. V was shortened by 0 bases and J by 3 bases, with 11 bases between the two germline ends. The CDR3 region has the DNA TGTGCCAGCAGCTTAGCGGTGGGTCGGGACTATGGCTACACCTTC. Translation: CASSLAVGRDYGYTF.

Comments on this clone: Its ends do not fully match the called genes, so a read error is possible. The CDR3 coding sequence is TGTGCCTGGACCACGACGGCGGGGTCCGCCTTC. It translates to CAWTTTAGSAF. The genes are TRBV30 and TRBJ1-2, with D unclear. CDR1 is GTSNPN, CDR2 SVGIG, per germline (reference sequence). The CDR3 sequence is 11 residues long.